This TCR beta chain originates from a study of CD4 T cells in relation to SARS-CoV-2 and coronaviruses. Regarding the study as a whole: About 65% of donors had memory CD4+ clonotypes crossrecognizing SARS-CoV-2 and common cold coronavirus spike.

The unexposed donors gave CD4+ T cells in about 2010-2019, prior to COVID-19. Only one count was recorded for this clone. Antigen specificity is unknown. Deep TCR-beta sequencing used DNA from uncultured naive and memory CD4+ T cells. The assay was immunoSEQ multiplex PCR, and TCRdb's table has in-frame clones only and misses some. The sample yields some 64,000 clones, 94% seen once. The CDR3 spans 11 residues. Deletions cut 4 bases from V and 9 bases from J, with 10 bases between. The germline CDR1 and CDR2 sequences are GTSNPN and SVGIG (reference sequence). This clonotype originated in a human donor in good health. The chain employs TRBV30 and TRBJ2-1; D unresolved. Sequences were obtained from naive CD4+ T cells from PBMCs. Described subset: naive CD4+ T cells isolated by negative enrichment. The CDR3 DNA reads TGTGCCTGGACTGGGGTTGGTGAGCAGTTCTTC. Its protein product is CAWTGVGEQFF.